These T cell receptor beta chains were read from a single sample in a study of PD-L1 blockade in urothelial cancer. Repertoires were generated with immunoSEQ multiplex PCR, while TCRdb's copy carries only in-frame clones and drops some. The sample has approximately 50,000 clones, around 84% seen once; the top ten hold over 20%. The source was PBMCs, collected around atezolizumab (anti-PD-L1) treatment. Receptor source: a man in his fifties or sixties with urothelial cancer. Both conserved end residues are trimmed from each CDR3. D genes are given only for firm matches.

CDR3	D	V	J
ASSETGTDGYT	TRBD1	TRBV6-4	TRBJ1-2
ASSLAGEIFYNEQF	.	TRBV5-1	TRBJ2-1
AWSGQGDQPQH	TRBD1	TRBV30	TRBJ1-5
ASSKLVSGELF	.	TRBV2	TRBJ2-2
ASSTTGLVEKLF	TRBD1	TRBV19	TRBJ1-4
ASSLAGSGRGSTDTQY	TRBD2	TRBV5-6	TRBJ2-3
SVEDRLAGVNEQF	TRBD2	TRBV29-1	TRBJ2-1
ASKRGGTNTEAF	.	TRBV6-5	TRBJ1-1
ASSYSGGGNYEQY	.	TRBV6-5	TRBJ2-7
ASSQDRGRTEAF	TRBD1	TRBV5-4	TRBJ1-1
ASSLLSWAGKEVAEAF	.	TRBV7-9	TRBJ1-1
AITDRNTEAF	.	TRBV10-3	TRBJ1-1
ASSEWGGEHTDTQY	.	TRBV6-1	TRBJ2-3
ASSLSRLAGNNEQF	TRBD2	TRBV7-9	TRBJ2-1
ASSFQRKEQF	.	TRBV5-6	TRBJ2-1
ASSSQGTGELF	TRBD1	TRBV5-1	TRBJ2-2
ATSRGTSGYNEQF	TRBD2	TRBV15	TRBJ2-1